The 28 T cell receptor beta chains reported below all come from one sample, sequenced in a study of T cell responses to AZD1222 COVID-19 vaccine. Assay used: immunoSEQ multiplex PCR; TCRdb lists only in-frame clones, some missing. The sample has some 79,000 clones; 70% to 90% are singletons. Sequenced here: peripheral blood, sampled 28 days after the second AZD1222 dose. The receptors come from an adult who received the AZD1222 COVID-19 vaccine.

The chain carries TRBV18 and TRBJ1-1; 7 bases align to TRBD1. The CDR3 runs 16 residues. Trimming at V came to 8 bases and at J to 3 bases, leaving 15 bases not matched to a gene. The germline CDR1 and CDR2 sequences are KGHSH and LQKENI. CDR3 bases: TGTGCCAGCACCCCGTCCACAGGGGCGTACGACACTGAAGCTTTCTTT. It codes for CASTPSTGAYDTEAFF.

This chain links TRBV28 with TRBJ1-5, with D unresolved. Germline V gives CDR1 MDHEN, CDR2 SYDVKM. This CDR3 has 14 amino acids. V was trimmed by 2 bases and J by 4 bases, leaving 9 bases between them. The chain's CDR3 is CASSLTVQNQPQHF. The DNA of the CDR3 is TGTGCCAGCAGTTTAACGGTTCAGAATCAGCCCCAGCATTTT.

J is TRBJ2-5 and V is TRBV7-3, with D possibly being TRBD1 (6 bases). CDR3 length: 14 amino acids. Trimming stripped 6 bases from V and 4 bases from J, with 15 bases between. Germline CDR1 SGHTA, CDR2 FQGTGA. In nucleotides, the CDR3 is TGTGCCAGCAGTATGACAGGTGATGTAGAGACCCAGTACTTC. Amino acids: CASSMTGDVETQYF.

This clone showed up just a few times. The chain recombines TRBV18 with TRBJ1-5, with 9 bases lining up with TRBD1. The CDR3 runs to 16 residues. J lost 3 bases, V lost 1 base, and 4 bases had no gene match. CDR1 and CDR2 (germline): KGHSH, LQKENI. The DNA of the CDR3 is TGTGCCAGCTCACCACTGGGGACAGGGAACAATCAGCCCCAGCATTTT. Translated: CASSPLGTGNNQPQHF.

V is TRBV12-5 and J is TRBJ1-5; D remains ambiguous. The CDR3 totals 13 residues. With 1 base removed from V and 9 bases from J, the gap between germline ends came to 10 bases. The V gene's germline CDR1 is LGHNT and CDR2 FRNRAP. The CDR3: CASGLDSLGPQHF. The CDR3 nucleotides are TGTGCTAGTGGTTTGGACAGTTTGGGGCCCCAGCATTTT.

V and J are TRBV6-2 or TRBV6-3 and TRBJ2-1, with D possibly being TRBD2 (6 bases). Per the germline V gene, CDR1 is MNHEY and CDR2 is SVGEGT. The CDR3 runs 12 residues. The V end was cut by 5 bases, the J end by 10 bases, with 12 bases between. The CDR3 coding sequence is TGTGCCAGCAGTCCGCGGGGATACGAGCAGTTCTTC. Translation: CASSPRGYEQFF.

In nucleotides, the CDR3 is TGTGCCAGCAGCCCGTGGAACAACTATGGCTACACCTTC. It codes for CASSPWNNYGYTF. The chain is built from TRBV14 and TRBJ1-2; D is ambiguous. The CDR3 loop spans 13 amino acids. V was shortened by 4 bases and J by 2 bases, with 8 bases between the two germline ends. CDR1 SGHDN and CDR2 FVKESK come from the germline V gene.

This clone was counted a single time. The chain combines TRBV14 with TRBJ1-6, with 9 positions matching TRBD1. The CDR3 loop spans 14 amino acids. Germline values: CDR1 SGHDN, CDR2 FVKESK. After removal of 3 bases from V and 8 bases from J, the junction contained 2 bases not matched to a gene. The CDR3 protein is CASSHGTGYSPLHF. CDR3 nucleotides: TGTGCCAGCAGCCACGGGACAGGGTATTCACCCCTCCACTTT.

This chain connects TRBV5-4 to TRBJ1-2; TRBD1 aligns across 8 bases. V was pared by 4 bases and J by 5 bases, with 7 bases of the junction left unmatched. Germline V gives CDR1 SGHNT, CDR2 YYREEE (reference sequence). The length of the CDR3 is 14 residues. The chain's CDR3 is CASSVGTGWYGYTF. The CDR3 region has the DNA TGTGCCAGCAGCGTCGGGACAGGCTGGTATGGCTACACCTTC.

The rearrangement links TRBV29-1 to TRBJ1-1; D possibly corresponds to TRBD1 (5 bases). The germline V gene encodes CDR1 SQVTM and CDR2 ANQGSEA. This CDR3 has 12 amino acids. The CDR3 protein is CGSSTGATEAFF. In nucleotides, the CDR3 is TGCGGTTCTTCCACTGGGGCAACTGAAGCTTTCTTT. Complete variable domain (other parts from reference TRBV29-1 and TRBJ1-1): SAVISQKPSRDICQRGTSLTIQCQVDSQVTMMFWYRQQPGQSLTLIATANQGSEATYESGFVIDKFPISRPNLTFSTLTVSNMSPEDSSIYLCGSSTGATEAFFGQGTRLTVV.

The rearrangement links TRBV29-1 to TRBJ2-3; 7 positions agree with TRBD2. Germline V gives CDR1 SQVTM, CDR2 ANQGSEA. V was pared by 4 bases and J by 5 bases, with 9 bases of the junction left unmatched. The CDR3 covers 14 residues. CDR3 amino acids: CSVAHGAGIDTQYF. Here the CDR3 DNA reads TGCAGCGTTGCGCATGGAGCGGGAATAGATACGCAGTATTTT.

This chain uses TRBV4-2 with TRBJ2-3; D gene uncertain. The CDR3 covers 17 residues. The germline V gene encodes CDR1 LGHNA and CDR2 YNFKEQ. V was pared by 8 bases and J by 2 bases, with 23 bases between. CDR3 coding DNA: TGTGCCAGCCGGAATAGTCTGTGGCAACCAGACACAGATACGCAGTATTTT. This translates into CASRNSLWQPDTDTQYF.

The V gene is TRBV7-2, the J gene TRBJ2-3, with D perhaps assigned TRBD1 or TRBD2 (5 bases each). The germline V gene encodes CDR1 SGHTA and CDR2 FQGNSA. The ends were cut back, 5 bases at V and 2 bases at J, with 14 bases in the middle. The CDR3 loop spans 15 amino acids. The CDR3 reads CASSRGGGITDTQYF. The CDR3 bases are TGTGCCAGCAGCCGGGGCGGCGGAATCACAGATACGCAGTATTTT.

The gene calls are TRBV29-1 and TRBJ1-2; D is undetermined. Trimming took off 7 bases at V and 3 bases at J, with 18 bases between the two ends. The CDR3 is 14 amino acids. The germline V gene encodes CDR1 SQVTM and CDR2 ANQGSEA. DNA of the CDR3: TGCAGCGCCCGAGGTGGCGGAAATGACTATGGCTACACCTTC. Amino acid sequence: CSARGGGNDYGYTF. The full variable domain, in which reference TRBV29-1 and TRBJ1-2 provide the parts outside the CDR3, is SAVISQKPSRDICQRGTSLTIQCQVDSQVTMMFWYRQQPGQSLTLIATANQGSEATYESGFVIDKFPISRPNLTFSTLTVSNMSPEDSSIYLCSARGGGNDYGYTFGSGTRLTVV.

The V gene is TRBV7-8, the J gene TRBJ1-1; D uncertain. Germline CDR1 SGHVS, CDR2 FQNEAQ. Between the trimmed V and J ends, which lost 5 bases and 1 base, there was a span of 11 bases. The CDR3 runs to 14 residues. CDR3 in DNA: TGTGCCAGCAGCCCACGGTGGTGGAACACTGAAGCTTTCTTT. This codes for CASSPRWWNTEAFF.

The V call is TRBV9, the J call TRBJ1-4; possible D gene TRBD1, 6 bases. This CDR3 comprises 15 residues. Germline V gene sequence: CDR1 SGDLS, CDR2 YYNGEE. Trimming removed 2 bases at V and 5 bases at J, with 13 bases between. CDR3 sequence (DNA): TGTGCCAGCAGCGTTACCACAGGGATCAATGAAAAACTGTTTTTT. Translation gives CASSVTTGINEKLFF.

The rearrangement links TRBV5-1 to TRBJ1-1, with 7 bases lining up with TRBD1. V shed 4 bases and J 3 bases; nucleotides not matched to a gene: 12. Looked up from germline, CDR1 is SGHRS and CDR2 is YFSETQ. This CDR3 spans 16 amino acids. CDR3 sequence (DNA): TGCGCCAGCAGCAAAGATACAGGGGTGGGGGACACTGAAGCTTTCTTT. As protein: CASSKDTGVGDTEAFF.

The V and J genes are TRBV19 and TRBJ1-2; tentative D call: TRBD1 (6 bases). V lost 5 bases and J lost 4, with 20 bases in between. The CDR3 runs to 16 residues. From germline, CDR1 is LNHDA and CDR2 SQIVND (reference sequence). CDR3 loop: CASSWSGESCGYGYTF. CDR3 in DNA: TGTGCCAGTAGTTGGTCAGGGGAAAGTTGCGGCTATGGCTACACCTTC.

The chain couples TRBV7-2 to TRBJ2-5, with 16 bases identical to TRBD2. The CDR3 loop spans 16 amino acids. Germline CDR1 reads SGHTA; CDR2 reads FQGNSA. The V gene end was trimmed by 5 bases and the J gene end by 4 bases; junction bases not matched to a gene: 4. CDR3 coding DNA: TGTGCCAGCAGCATGGGACTAGCGGGAGGGGTAGAGACCCAGTACTTC. Translating gives CASSMGLAGGVETQYF.

The chain joins TRBV12-3 or TRBV12-4 to TRBJ1-2; D is undetermined. V was shortened by 4 bases and J by 4 bases, with 10 bases between the two germline ends. The CDR3 has 13 residues. The chain's CDR3 is CASSSDGLYGYTF. CDR3 coding DNA: TGTGCCAGCAGTTCGGACGGACTCTATGGCTACACCTTC.

The V gene is TRBV4-2, the J gene TRBJ2-2; D may be TRBD1 or TRBD2 (5 bases each). Germline V gives CDR1 LGHNA, CDR2 YNFKEQ. Trimming took 6 bases from V and 6 from J, leaving 14 bases between them. The CDR3 is 14 residues long. This CDR3 is CASSQRGTAGELFF. CDR3 nucleotide sequence: TGTGCCAGCAGTCAGAGGGGTACGGCCGGGGAGCTGTTTTTT.

The chain has TRBV4-3 and TRBJ2-1; D ambiguous. In germline, CDR1 is LGHNA, CDR2 YSLEER. This CDR3 region has 15 residues. V lost 1 base and J 3 bases, leaving 10 bases between the germline ends. CDR3 protein: CASSQGRAVYNEQFF. The CDR3 DNA follows: TGCGCCAGCAGCCAAGGCCGCGCCGTCTACAATGAGCAGTTCTTC.

This chain links TRBV5-4 with TRBJ2-2; D not certain. CDR1 and CDR2 from the germline V gene are SGHNT and YYREEE (reference sequence). This CDR3 contains 13 residues. The germline V and J ends were trimmed by 3 bases and 6 bases, with 9 bases remaining between them. In DNA, the CDR3 is TGTGCCAGCAGCTGGTCGTTAGCCGGGGAGCTGTTTTTT. Translated, it gives CASSWSLAGELFF.

This sequence joins TRBV19 and TRBJ1-5; TRBD1 aligns across 7 bases. The V segment lost 1 base and the J segment 4 bases; nucleotides outside the gene matches: 4. The CDR3 totals 15 residues. Germline values: CDR1 LNHDA, CDR2 SQIVND (reference sequence). The CDR3 reads CASSIAVRGNQPQHF. CDR3 nucleotides: TGTGCCAGTAGTATAGCGGTCAGGGGGAATCAGCCCCAGCATTTT.

The CDR3 loop reads CASRQGWGFSGNTIYF. The CDR3 DNA sequence: TGTGCCAGTCGACAGGGTTGGGGTTTCTCTGGAAACACCATATATTTT. V and J are TRBV21-1 and TRBJ1-3; TRBD1, the D gene given by the table, was not confirmed from the DNA. TRBV21-1 is tagged as a pseudogene. This CDR3 contains 16 residues.

This clone has more than one count but fewer than ten. The chain links TRBV5-4 to TRBJ2-2; no firm D call. The CDR3 extends over 15 amino acids. CDR1 and CDR2 (germline): SGHNT, YYREEE (reference sequence). V shed 2 bases and J shed 0 bases, with 8 bases lying between them. The CDR3 DNA reads as TGTGCCAGCAGCTTCGCTGCATCGAACACCGGGGAGCTGTTTTTT. This codes for CASSFAASNTGELFF.

The chain employs TRBV24-1 and TRBJ2-2; 13 bases agree with TRBD2. CDR1 and CDR2 (germline): KGHDR, SFDVKD. Trimming removed 9 bases from V and 0 bases from J; junction bases left unmatched: 3. The CDR3 has 16 residues. CDR3 sequence reads: CATAGTSGTNTGELFF. The DNA of the CDR3 is TGTGCCACCGCCGGGACTAGCGGGACGAACACCGGGGAGCTGTTTTTT.

The V and J genes are TRBV23-1 and TRBJ1-6; the D gene is possibly TRBD1 (6 bases). TRBV23-1 is an open reading frame, and its role is uncertain. V lost 0 bases and J lost 0, with 12 bases in between. The CDR3 has 18 residues. CDR3 loop: CASSQSPRGSSYNSPLHF. For the CDR3, the DNA is TGCGCCAGCAGTCAATCGCCGAGGGGGAGCTCCTATAATTCACCCCTCCACTTT.